Described below is a single T cell receptor (beta chain) sequence and its context. About 0.5 to 1 ug RNA was reverse transcribed with random hexamers. The CDR3 of TCR beta was amplified by immunoSEQ multiplex PCR across 54 Vbeta and 13 Jbeta. TCRdb re-analysed the immunoSEQ multiplex PCR reads in MiXCR, keeping a single row per CDR3 protein. Here the sample spans over 200,000 distinct CDR3 sequences, more than 85% being singletons. The data derive from a study of CD8 T cells in Susac syndrome. The CDR3 spans 15 residues. Germline lookup yields CDR1 SGHRS and CDR2 YFSETQ. With V trimmed by 3 bases and J by 3 bases, 6 bases remained unmatched.

Material: CD4+ T cells from PBMCs. This rearrangement joins TRBV5-1 to TRBJ2-5; 9 positions agree with TRBD1. This receptor was obtained from a human donor with multiple sclerosis. CDR3 sequence (DNA): TGCGCCAGCAGCTGGACCGGGACAGGGAAAGAGACCCAGTACTTC. Amino acids: CASSWTGTGKETQYF.